The rows below give T cell receptor beta chains drawn from one sample of a study of shared clonotypes between healthy human individuals. Libraries were prepared by immunoSEQ multiplex PCR; TCRdb keeps only in-frame clonotypes and omits some of them. The profile covers approximately 1.9 million clones, with around 93% appearing a single time and 1.5% to 2% taken by the ten largest. The sample consisted of naive CD8+ T cells from PBMCs. These receptors all come from a man between 18 and 29 years old in good health. Some clones in this sample may be carry-over from other donors' samples. Both conserved end residues are part of each CDR3. A D gene is named only where the DNA matches it firmly. Only some rows state a clone size, as once, few, many or a class for expanded clones.

j_call d_call clone_size v_call cdr3_aa cdr3_nt
TRBJ1-1 - - TRBV29-1 CSVGAEAFF TGCAGCGTTGGGGCAGAAGCTTTCTTT
TRBJ2-1 - - TRBV9 CASSVALGTLKFF -
TRBJ2-3 - once TRBV30 CAWRRVSPRGDTQYF TGTGCCTGGAGGCGGGTTAGCCCTCGGGGAGATACGCAGTATTTT
TRBJ2-7 TRBD2 - TRBV7-9 CASSLHLAGVPYEQYF TGTGCCAGCAGCTTACACCTAGCGGGAGTCCCCTACGAGCAGTACTTC
TRBJ2-1 - - TRBV5-8 CASSLSSYHEQFF TGTGCCAGCAGCTTGAGTAGTTATCATGAGCAGTTCTTC
TRBJ1-1 - - TRBV27 CASSPRGGRNTEAFF TGTGCCAGCAGTCCCCGAGGGGGGAGGAACACTGAAGCTTTCTTT
TRBJ2-7 - - TRBV10-3 CAISESGGRHNYEQYF TGTGCCATCAGTGAGTCCGGTGGGAGGCATAACTACGAGCAGTACTTC
TRBJ2-7 - - TRBV11-2 CASGNYEQYF TGTGCCAGCGGAAATTACGAGCAGTACTTC
TRBJ1-1 - - TRBV9 CASSPFGDPRTEAFF TGTGCCAGCAGCCCGTTCGGTGACCCCCGCACTGAAGCTTTCTTT
TRBJ1-2 - - TRBV15 CATRKTGLSYGYTF TGTGCCACCCGCAAAACAGGGTTGAGCTATGGCTACACCTTC
TRBJ2-2 TRBD2 - TRBV9 CASSQAGGKNTGELFF TGTGCCAGCTCCCAAGCGGGGGGAAAGAACACCGGGGAGCTGTTTTTT
TRBJ2-2 - - TRBV18 CASSPSVGGANTGELFF TGTGCCAGCTCACCATCGGTCGGGGGCGCGAACACCGGGGAGCTGTTTTTT
TRBJ1-1 - - TRBV28 CASSLLGTEAFF TGTGCCAGCTCCCTCCTTGGCACTGAAGCTTTCTTT
TRBJ2-7 - - TRBV7-8 CASSLEVYEQYF TGTGCCAGCAGCTTGGAGGTTTACGAGCAGTACTTC
TRBJ2-3 - - TRBV11-2 CASSPHPREPDTQYF TGTGCCAGCAGCCCCCACCCGAGGGAACCAGATACGCAGTATTTT
TRBJ2-7 TRBD2 - TRBV4-2 CASSPPLAGGFYEQYF TGTGCCAGCAGCCCCCCTCTAGCGGGAGGTTTCTACGAGCAGTACTTC
TRBJ2-1 - - TRBV5-4 CASSLGANTNEQFF TGTGCCAGCAGCTTGGGGGCTAACACCAATGAGCAGTTCTTC
TRBJ1-1 - - TRBV19 CASLRGRRTEAFF TGTGCCAGTCTTCGGGGAAGGCGGACTGAAGCTTTCTTT
TRBJ1-1 TRBD1 - TRBV7-9 CASEGGVETEAFF TGTGCCAGCGAAGGGGGCGTAGAAACTGAAGCTTTCTTT
TRBJ2-6 - - TRBV7-6 CASSHIGGSGANVLTF TGTGCCAGCAGCCACATCGGGGGCTCTGGGGCCAACGTCCTGACTTTC
TRBJ2-7 - - TRBV2 CASSERRTLPLYEQYF TGTGCCAGCAGTGAGCGTAGGACACTCCCTCTCTACGAGCAGTACTTC
TRBJ1-4 TRBD1 - TRBV27 CASSFSRRGRINEKLFF TGTGCCAGCAGTTTCTCTCGCAGGGGGCGAATTAATGAAAAACTGTTTTTT
TRBJ1-1 TRBD1 - TRBV19 CASSIVPGGTEAFF TGTGCCAGTAGTATCGTCCCAGGGGGGACTGAAGCTTTCTTT
TRBJ2-1 - - TRBV27 CASSLDAAYNEQFF TGTGCCAGCAGTCTGGACGCCGCCTACAATGAGCAGTTCTTC
TRBJ2-5 TRBD2 - TRBV6-1 CASNLAGGPQETQYF TGTGCCAGCAATCTAGCGGGAGGCCCTCAAGAGACCCAGTACTTC
TRBJ2-7 TRBD1 - TRBV14 CASSHDRTGGYEQYF TGTGCCAGCAGCCATGATCGGACAGGAGGATACGAGCAGTACTTC
TRBJ1-1 - - TRBV23-1 CASSPKSGLDTEAFF TGCGCCAGCAGTCCCAAGAGCGGGCTGGACACTGAAGCTTTCTTT
TRBJ2-1 - - TRBV2 CASSDGINSYNEQFF TGTGCCAGCAGTGATGGGATCAACTCCTACAATGAGCAGTTCTTC
TRBJ2-3 TRBD2 - TRBV4-1 CASSQVAGVTDTQYF TGCGCCAGCAGCCAAGTTGCGGGAGTAACAGATACGCAGTATTTT
TRBJ1-1 - - TRBV7-3 CASSLVPGDAEAFF TGTGCCAGCAGCTTAGTTCCAGGGGATGCTGAAGCTTTCTTT
TRBJ2-5 TRBD1 - TRBV9 CASSATGGAGETQYF TGTGCCAGCAGCGCGACAGGGGGCGCTGGGGAGACCCAGTACTTC
TRBJ1-2 - - TRBV12-2 CASRLLPGQAFYGYTF TGTGCAAGTCGCTTACTCCCGGGACAGGCATTTTATGGCTACACCTTC
TRBJ2-1 TRBD1 - TRBV7-9 CASSPTGEIDEQFF TGTGCCAGCAGCCCGACAGGGGAGATCGATGAGCAGTTCTTC
TRBJ2-2 - - TRBV27 CASATRRSGNTGELFF TGTGCCAGCGCTACGAGACGAAGCGGGAACACCGGGGAGCTGTTTTTT
TRBJ2-1 - - TRBV11-2 CASSKGYNEQFF TGTGCCAGCAGCAAAGGGTACAATGAGCAGTTCTTC
TRBJ2-1 - - TRBV27 CASSLSITSSQYEQFF TGTGCCAGCAGTTTATCGATAACTAGTAGTCAGTATGAGCAGTTCTTC
TRBJ1-5 - few TRBV28 CGAGGGGQPQHF TGCGGTGCGGGCGGGGGAGGTCAGCCCCAGCATTTT
TRBJ2-7 - - TRBV29-1 CSGQGGHEQYF TGCAGCGGCCAGGGCGGCCACGAGCAGTACTTC
TRBJ2-7 - - TRBV7-8 CASSSRMSSYEQYF TGTGCCAGCAGCTCCAGAATGAGCTCCTACGAGCAGTACTTC
TRBJ2-7 TRBD2 - TRBV7-9 CASTPSGAYEQYF TGTGCCAGCACCCCTAGCGGGGCTTACGAGCAGTACTTC
TRBJ2-3 - - TRBV28 CASSRALDTQYF TGTGCCAGCAGTCGGGCCCTCGATACGCAGTATTTT
TRBJ1-1 - - TRBV5-4 CASSIGHTEAFF TGTGCCAGCAGCATCGGACACACTGAAGCTTTCTTT
TRBJ2-2 - - TRBV9 CASSAPRIGELFF TGTGCCAGCAGCGCGCCCCGTATCGGGGAGCTGTTTTTT
TRBJ2-7 - - TRBV4-2 CASSQGNGPTYEQYF TGTGCCAGCAGCCAAGGGAACGGGCCGACCTACGAGCAGTACTTC
TRBJ2-3 - - TRBV4-1 CASSPPDRDTQYF TGCGCCAGCAGCCCACCGGATAGGGATACGCAGTATTTT
TRBJ2-7 - - TRBV9 CASSVAGGDRWFEQYF TGTGCCAGCAGCGTAGCCGGCGGGGACCGGTGGTTCGAGCAGTACTTC
TRBJ2-3 - - TRBV9 CASSVRVRGASTDTQYF TGTGCCAGCAGCGTACGAGTCCGCGGGGCTAGCACAGATACGCAGTATTTT
TRBJ2-3 TRBD2 - TRBV7-2 CASSFWTSGRHTDTQYF TGTGCCAGCAGCTTCTGGACTAGCGGGCGGCACACAGATACGCAGTATTTT
TRBJ2-7 - - TRBV5-6 CASSPRTQGYEQYF TGTGCCAGCAGCCCACGGACGCAGGGGTACGAGCAGTACTTC